This TCR beta chain was observed in a study of cytomegalovirus exposure and HLA in healthy donors. CDR1 is SGHVS, CDR2 FQNEAQ, per germline. The V end was cut by 3 bases, the J end by 3 bases, with 12 bases between. The CDR3 consists of 15 residues. The PCR made use of 60 Vbeta and 13 Jbeta primers. Sequencing used immunoSEQ multiplex PCR; TCRdb keeps in-frame clones, though not all of them. This table holds about 120,000 clones, roughly 15% found once. Specimen: PBMCs. The V call is TRBV7-8, the J call TRBJ2-1; D not certain. This TCR derives from a woman younger than 30 in good health and CMV-seronegative. CDR3 sequence (DNA): TGTGCCAGCAGCTTTAGATCTTCAGGCTACAATGAGCAGTTCTTC. Translating gives CASSFRSSGYNEQFF.